The 10 T cell receptor beta chains below all came from one sample that was sequenced in a study of Graves' ophthalmopathy and Graves' hyperthyroidism. Investigators amplified TCR beta CDR3 regions from RNA transcripts. First-round RT-PCR used HTBI primers; second-round multiplex PCR followed. TCRdb re-called the multiplex PCR reads with MiXCR, one entry per CDR3 protein. The sample consists of 650,000 to 900,000 distinct CDR3 sequences, around 40% of them appearing once. Sequencing used peripheral blood. The receptors were sampled from an adult man with Graves' ophthalmopathy.

This clonotype was recorded many times. The J gene is TRBJ2-7, the V gene TRBV10-2; D gene uncertain. Germline CDR1 is WSHSY and CDR2 is SAAADI. The CDR3 has 13 amino acids. V was trimmed by 4 bases and J by 3 bases, leaving 10 bases between them. CDR3 residues: CASSGIQFYEQYF. The CDR3 DNA reads as TGCGCCAGCAGTGGAATACAGTTCTACGAGCAGTACTTC.

The gene calls are TRBV29-1 and TRBJ2-2; maybe TRBD1 (5 bases). The CDR3 is 12 amino acids. Germline V gene data show CDR1 as SQVTM and CDR2 as ANQGSEA. Trimming took 7 bases from V and 1 from J, leaving 7 bases between them. CDR3 sequence reads: CSGTGNTGELFF. CDR3 DNA: TGCAGCGGAACAGGGAACACCGGGGAGCTGTTTTTT.

This clonotype was recorded many times. This sequence joins TRBV7-9 and TRBJ2-5, with a possible D match to TRBD1 (6 bases). The germline V gene encodes CDR1 SEHNR and CDR2 FQNEAQ (reference sequence). This CDR3 is built from 14 residues. Trimming shortened V by 3 bases and J by 1 base, and 9 bases separated the two germline ends. The CDR3 sequence is CASSFGQLQETQYF. For the CDR3, the DNA is TGTGCCAGCAGCTTCGGACAGCTCCAAGAGACCCAGTACTTC.

The CDR3 protein is CASSYLTF. CDR3 nucleotide sequence: TGTGCCAGCAGCTACCTGACTTTC. The rearrangement links TRBV7-9 to TRBJ2-6; D not resolved. Germline-derived CDR1 and CDR2 are SEHNR and FQNEAQ (reference sequence). Trimming left V 4 bases short and J 15 bases short, with 1 base between. The CDR3 is 8 residues long.

This clonotype occurred many times. The gene calls are TRBV7-9 and TRBJ1-2; no clear D. Germline V gene lookup returns CDR1 SEHNR and CDR2 FQNEAQ (reference sequence). V lost 2 bases and J lost 7, with 14 bases in between. The CDR3 is made up of 14 amino acids. CDR3 loop: CASSLLTTSSGYTF. CDR3 DNA: TGTGCCAGCAGCTTACTGACAACTTCCTCTGGCTACACCTTC. The full variable domain, in which reference TRBV7-9 and TRBJ1-2 provide the parts outside the CDR3, is DTGVSQNPRHKITKRGQNVTFRCDPISEHNRLYWYRQTLGQGPEFLTYFQNEAQLEKSRLLSDRFSAERPKGSFSTLEIQRTEQGDSAMYLCASSLLTTSSGYTFGSGTRLTVV.

A note on this clonotype: This clone may be a read error of a much larger clone one base away. J is TRBJ1-4 and V is TRBV24-1, with 10 bases lining up with TRBD1. The CDR3 is 15 residues long. The trim removed 6 bases at V and 7 bases at J, leaving 7 bases unmatched. The germline V gene has CDR1 KGHDR and CDR2 SFDVKD. Here the CDR3 reads CATSNSTGGLEKLFF. The CDR3 DNA reads as TGTGCCACCAGTAATTCGACAGGGGGCCTTGAAAAACTGTTTTTT.

The J gene is TRBJ2-7, the V gene TRBV4-3; D uncertain. Germline-derived CDR1 and CDR2 are LGHNA and YSLEER. Trimming stripped 4 bases from V and 1 base from J, with 17 bases between. The CDR3 is made up of 16 amino acids. The CDR3 loop is CASSLLFGDGSYEQYF. CDR3 DNA sequence: TGCGCCAGCAGCCTTCTTTTTGGTGACGGGTCCTACGAGCAGTACTTC.

The genes are TRBV2 and TRBJ2-7; D unclear. From germline, CDR1 is SNHLY and CDR2 FYNNEI. The germline V and J ends were trimmed by 5 bases and 4 bases, with 15 bases remaining between them. The CDR3 consists of 14 residues. The CDR3 region is CASSYRSIGYEQYF. CDR3 nucleotide sequence: TGTGCCAGCAGTTACCGCTCCATCGGGTACGAGCAGTACTTC.

This clonotype was detected many times. V is TRBV25-1 and J is TRBJ2-7, with D unclear. Between the trimmed V and J ends, which lost 1 base and 4 bases, there was a span of 11 bases. CDR3 length: 14 residues. CDR1 and CDR2 (germline): MGHDK, SYGVNS. CDR3 nucleotides: TGTGCCAGCAGTGAATCCCGGGTAGCATACGAGCAGTACTTC. Translated: CASSESRVAYEQYF.

Relative to its sample, this clonotype is medium-sized. No conserved phenylalanine or tryptophan ends this CDR3, so it is likely a read error. The limits of the CDR3 on the DNA are not certain, so only TCRdb's listed CDR3 is given. The genes are TRBV29-1 and TRBJ2-7; TRBD1, the table's D call, lacks a check against the DNA. Looked up from germline, CDR1 is SQVTM and CDR2 is ANQGSEA. A total of 8 residues make up the CDR3, ends included. The CDR3 here is CSVTGGCL.